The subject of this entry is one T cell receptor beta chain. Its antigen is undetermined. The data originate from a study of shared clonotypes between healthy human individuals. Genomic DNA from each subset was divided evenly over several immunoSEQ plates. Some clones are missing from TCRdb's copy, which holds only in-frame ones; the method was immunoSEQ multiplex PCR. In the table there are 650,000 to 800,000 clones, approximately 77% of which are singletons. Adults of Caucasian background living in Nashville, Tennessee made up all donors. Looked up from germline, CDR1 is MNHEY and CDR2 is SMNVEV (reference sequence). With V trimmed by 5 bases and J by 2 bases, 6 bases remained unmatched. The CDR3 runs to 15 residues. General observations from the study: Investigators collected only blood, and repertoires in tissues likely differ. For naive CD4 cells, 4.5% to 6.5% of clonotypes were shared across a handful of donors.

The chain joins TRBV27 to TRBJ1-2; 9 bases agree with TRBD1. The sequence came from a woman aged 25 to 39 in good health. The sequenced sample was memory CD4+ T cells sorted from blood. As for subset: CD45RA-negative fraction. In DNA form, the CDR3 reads TGTGCCAGCAGTGTCCTCGGGACAGGGAACTATGGCTACACCTTC. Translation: CASSVLGTGNYGYTF.